This entry concerns a single TCR beta chain. Germline lookup yields CDR1 MGHRA and CDR2 YSYEKL. The V gene lost 5 bases and the J gene lost 5 bases, with 19 bases spanning the gap. This CDR3 has 16 amino acids. These data come from a study of blood T cell repertoires in COVID-19. Overall study: Both acute and convalescent COVID-19 samples were obtained from the United States, Italy and Spain. The analysed material was cDNA or gDNA that came from T cells, B-cell-depleted T cells, or PBMCs.

In the authors' workflow: Estimation of nucleated cell counts was performed using reference gene primer amplification. The method was immunoSEQ multiplex PCR; TCRdb's version includes in-frame clones alone and lacks a portion of them. The V and J calls and the clone size are those of that table, but D and trimming were determined from the DNA. The sample yields more than 200,000 clones, 75% to 90% seen once. This clonotype originated in a man aged 35 to 55 with acute or convalescent COVID-19. The V and J genes are TRBV4-1 and TRBJ1-5; D gene unclear. The specimen sequenced was peripheral blood. The CDR3 here is CASSERSGPGDQPQHF. CDR3 DNA: TGCGCCAGCAGCGAACGTTCCGGGCCCGGGGATCAGCCCCAGCATTTT.